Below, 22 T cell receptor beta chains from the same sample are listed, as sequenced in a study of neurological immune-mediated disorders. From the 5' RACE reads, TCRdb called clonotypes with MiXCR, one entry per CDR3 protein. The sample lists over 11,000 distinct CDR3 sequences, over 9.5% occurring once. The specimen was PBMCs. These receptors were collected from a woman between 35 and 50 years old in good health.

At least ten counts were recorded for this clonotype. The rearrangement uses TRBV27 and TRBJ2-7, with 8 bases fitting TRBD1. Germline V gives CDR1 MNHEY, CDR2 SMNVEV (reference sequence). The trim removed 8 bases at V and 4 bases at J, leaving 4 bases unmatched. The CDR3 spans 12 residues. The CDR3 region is CASRQGRYEQYF. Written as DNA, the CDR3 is TGTGCCAGCCGACAGGGGCGATACGAGCAGTACTTC.

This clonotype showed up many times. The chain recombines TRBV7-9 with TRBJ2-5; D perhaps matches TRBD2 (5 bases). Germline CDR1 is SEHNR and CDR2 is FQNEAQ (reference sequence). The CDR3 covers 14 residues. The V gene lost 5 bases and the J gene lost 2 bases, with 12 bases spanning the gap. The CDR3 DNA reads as TGTGCCAGCAGCCCTACGGGGAAACAAGAGACCCAGTACTTC. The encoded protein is CASSPTGKQETQYF.

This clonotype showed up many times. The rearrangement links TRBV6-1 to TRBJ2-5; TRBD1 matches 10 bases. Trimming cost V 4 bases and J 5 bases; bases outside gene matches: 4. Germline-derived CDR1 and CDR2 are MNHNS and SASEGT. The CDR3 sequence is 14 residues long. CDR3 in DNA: TGTGCCAGCAGTGCGACAGGGGGCTGGGAGACCCAGTACTTC. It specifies CASSATGGWETQYF.

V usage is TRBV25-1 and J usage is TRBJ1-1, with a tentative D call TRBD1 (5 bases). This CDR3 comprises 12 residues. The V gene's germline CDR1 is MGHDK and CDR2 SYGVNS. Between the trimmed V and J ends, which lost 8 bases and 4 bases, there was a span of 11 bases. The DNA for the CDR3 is TGTGCCAGCCAACGGGGGATCACTGAAGCTTTCTTT. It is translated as CASQRGITEAFF.

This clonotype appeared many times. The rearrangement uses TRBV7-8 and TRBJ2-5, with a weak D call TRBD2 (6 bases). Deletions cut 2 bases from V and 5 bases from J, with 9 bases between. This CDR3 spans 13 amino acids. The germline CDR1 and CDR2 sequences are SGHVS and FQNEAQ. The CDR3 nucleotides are TGTGCCAGCAGCTTAAAGGGAGGCGAGACCCAGTACTTC. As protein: CASSLKGGETQYF.

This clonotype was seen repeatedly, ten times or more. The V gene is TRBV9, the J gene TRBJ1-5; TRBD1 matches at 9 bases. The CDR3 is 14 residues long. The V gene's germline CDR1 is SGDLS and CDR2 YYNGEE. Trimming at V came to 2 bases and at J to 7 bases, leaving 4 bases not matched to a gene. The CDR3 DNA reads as TGTGCCAGCAGCGTCGGACAGGGGAGCCAGCCCCAGCATTTT. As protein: CASSVGQGSQPQHF.

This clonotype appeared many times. The CDR3 DNA sequence: TGTGCCAGCAGTTTGACAGGGGGCTCCTACGAGCAGTACTTC. Its protein product is CASSLTGGSYEQYF. This rearrangement joins TRBV25-1 to TRBJ2-7; the match to TRBD1 covers 9 bases. V lost 5 bases and J lost 0; bases outside the gene matches: 2. The CDR3 length is 14 residues. Looked up from germline, CDR1 is MGHDK and CDR2 is SYGVNS.

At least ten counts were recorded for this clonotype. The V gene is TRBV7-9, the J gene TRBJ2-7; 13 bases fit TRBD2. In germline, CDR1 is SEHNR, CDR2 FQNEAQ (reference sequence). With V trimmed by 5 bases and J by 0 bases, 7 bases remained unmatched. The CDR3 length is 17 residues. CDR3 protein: CASSTTSGGSYSYEQYF. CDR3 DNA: TGTGCCAGCAGCACGACTAGCGGGGGGTCATACTCCTACGAGCAGTACTTC.

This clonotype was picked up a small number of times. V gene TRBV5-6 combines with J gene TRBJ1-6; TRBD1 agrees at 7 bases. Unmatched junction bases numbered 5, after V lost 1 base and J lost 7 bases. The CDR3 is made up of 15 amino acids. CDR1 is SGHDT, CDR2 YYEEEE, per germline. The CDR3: CASSLSGTANSPLHF. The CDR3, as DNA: TGTGCCAGCAGCTTGAGTGGGACAGCAAATTCACCCCTCCACTTT.

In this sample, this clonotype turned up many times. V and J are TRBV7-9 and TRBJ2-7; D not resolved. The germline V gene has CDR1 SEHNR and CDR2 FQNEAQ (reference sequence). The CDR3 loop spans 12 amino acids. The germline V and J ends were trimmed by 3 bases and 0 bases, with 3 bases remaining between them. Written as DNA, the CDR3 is TGTGCCAGCAGCTTCAGCTCCTACGAGCAGTACTTC. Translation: CASSFSSYEQYF.

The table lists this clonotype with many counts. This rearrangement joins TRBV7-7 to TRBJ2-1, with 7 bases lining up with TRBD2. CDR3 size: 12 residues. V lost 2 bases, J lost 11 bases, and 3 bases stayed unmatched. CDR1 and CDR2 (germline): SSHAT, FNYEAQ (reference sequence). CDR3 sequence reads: CASSLLGGKQFF. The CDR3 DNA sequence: TGTGCCAGCAGCTTATTGGGAGGGAAGCAGTTCTTC.

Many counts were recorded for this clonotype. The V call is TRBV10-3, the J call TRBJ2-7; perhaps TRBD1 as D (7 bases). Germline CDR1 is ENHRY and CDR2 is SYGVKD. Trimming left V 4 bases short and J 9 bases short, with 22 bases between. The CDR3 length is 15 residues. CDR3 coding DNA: TGTGCCATCAGTGGGGGACAGTCATCGGGAGAGACGCAGTACTTC. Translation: CAISGGQSSGETQYF.

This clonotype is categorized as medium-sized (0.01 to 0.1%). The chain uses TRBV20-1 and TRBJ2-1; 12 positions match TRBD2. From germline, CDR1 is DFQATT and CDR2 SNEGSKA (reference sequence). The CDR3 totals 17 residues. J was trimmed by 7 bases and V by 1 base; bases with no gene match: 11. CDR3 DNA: TGCAGTGCTAGAGGTGGGCTAGCGGGGGGGCGATTAAATGAGCAGTTCTTC. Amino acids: CSARGGLAGGRLNEQFF.

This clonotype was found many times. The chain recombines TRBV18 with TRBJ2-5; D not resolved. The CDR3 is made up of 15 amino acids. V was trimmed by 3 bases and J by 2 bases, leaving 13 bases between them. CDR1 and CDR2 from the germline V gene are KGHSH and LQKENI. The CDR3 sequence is CASSPPGQDQETQYF. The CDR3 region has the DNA TGTGCCAGCTCACCCCCCGGGCAGGATCAAGAGACCCAGTACTTC. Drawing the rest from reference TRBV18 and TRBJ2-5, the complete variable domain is NAGVMQNPRHLVRRRGQEARLRCSPMKGHSHVYWYRQLPEEGLKFMVYLQKENIIDESGMPKERFSAEFPKEGPSILRIQQVVRGDSAAYFCASSPPGQDQETQYFGPGTRLLVL.

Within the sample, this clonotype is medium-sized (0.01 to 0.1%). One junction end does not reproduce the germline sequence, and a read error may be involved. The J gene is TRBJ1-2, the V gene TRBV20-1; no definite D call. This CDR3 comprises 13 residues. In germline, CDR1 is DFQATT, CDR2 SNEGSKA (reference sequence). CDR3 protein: CSATPPAKYGYTF. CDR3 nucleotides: TGCAGTGCCACCCCGCCGGCTAAGTATGGCTACACCTTC.

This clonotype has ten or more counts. The CDR3 DNA follows: TGTGCCAGCAGTTTCGGGAGCGGCCCCTACGAGCAGTACTTC. As protein: CASSFGSGPYEQYF. The rearrangement joins TRBV12-3 or TRBV12-4 to TRBJ2-7; a possible D gene is TRBD2 (6 bases). The CDR3 extends over 14 amino acids. Trimming took 3 bases from V and 2 from J, leaving 11 bases between them.

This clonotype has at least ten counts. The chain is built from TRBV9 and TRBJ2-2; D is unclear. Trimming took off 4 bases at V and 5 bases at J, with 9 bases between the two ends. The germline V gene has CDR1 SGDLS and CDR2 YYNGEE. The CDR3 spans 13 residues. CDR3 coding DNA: TGTGCCAGCAGCCCGCTCGTAACCGGGGAGCTGTTTTTT. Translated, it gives CASSPLVTGELFF.

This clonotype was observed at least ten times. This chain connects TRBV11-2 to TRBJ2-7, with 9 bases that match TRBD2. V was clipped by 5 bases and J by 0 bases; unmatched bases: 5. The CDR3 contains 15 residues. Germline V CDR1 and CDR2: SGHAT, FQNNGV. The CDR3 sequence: CASSNSGSVSYEQYF. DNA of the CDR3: TGTGCCAGCAGCAATAGCGGGAGCGTCTCCTACGAGCAGTACTTC. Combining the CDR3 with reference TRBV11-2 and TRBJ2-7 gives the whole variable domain EAGVAQSPRYKIIEKRQSVAFWCNPISGHATLYWYQQILGQGPKLLIQFQNNGVVDDSQLPKDRFSAERLKGVDSTLKIQPAKLEDSAVYLCASSNSGSVSYEQYFGPGTRLTVT.

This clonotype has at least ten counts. The CDR3 DNA reads as TGCAGTGCTCCTAGGGGGAGCACAGATACGCAGTATTTT. It is translated as CSAPRGSTDTQYF. This sequence joins TRBV20-1 and TRBJ2-3; D might be TRBD1 (6 bases). The CDR3 runs 13 residues. V dropped 5 bases and J dropped 0 bases, with 9 bases sitting between them. Germline V CDR1 and CDR2: DFQATT, SNEGSKA (reference sequence).

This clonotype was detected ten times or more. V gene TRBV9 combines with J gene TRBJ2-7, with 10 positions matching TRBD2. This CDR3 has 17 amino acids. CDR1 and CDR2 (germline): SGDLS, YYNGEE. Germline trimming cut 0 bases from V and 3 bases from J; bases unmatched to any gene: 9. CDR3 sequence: CASSVGGAGGGIYEQYF. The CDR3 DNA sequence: TGTGCCAGCAGCGTAGGGGGAGCGGGAGGGGGGATCTACGAGCAGTACTTC.

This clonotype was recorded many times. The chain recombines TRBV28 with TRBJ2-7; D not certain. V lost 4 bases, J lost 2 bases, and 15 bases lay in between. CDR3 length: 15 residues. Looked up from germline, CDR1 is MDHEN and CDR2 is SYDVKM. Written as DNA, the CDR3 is TGTGCCAGCAGTTCAACGTGGGCGGCGACCTACGAGCAGTACTTC. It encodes CASSSTWAATYEQYF.

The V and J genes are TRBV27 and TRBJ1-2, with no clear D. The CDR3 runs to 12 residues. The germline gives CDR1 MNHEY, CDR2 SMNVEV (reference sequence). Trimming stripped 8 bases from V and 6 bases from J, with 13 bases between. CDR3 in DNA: TGTGCCAGCGCCCCGAAGGGCGATGGCTACACCTTC. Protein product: CASAPKGDGYTF.